Listed below are T cell receptor beta chains from one sample, sequenced in a study of blood T cells in healthy people across ages. TCRdb ran MiXCR on the 5' RACE reads and lists one entry per CDR3 protein. Seen here are 650,000 to 800,000 distinct CDR3 sequences, under 55% observed once, and the top ten hold around 18%. Specimen: blood. The receptors shown here come from a man aged 55 to 70 in good health. Each CDR3 is given with its conserved first and last residue. D genes are given only for firm matches. Size values are once, few and many counts, or a class for expanded clones, and some rows have none.

TRBV7-2,TRBD2,TRBJ2-3,-,TGTGCCAGCAGCTTAGCTGTGACTAGCACAGATACGCGGTATTTT,CASSLAVTSTDTRYF
TRBV5-1,TRBD2,TRBJ2-3,-,TGCGCCAGCAGCTTGGGTCGTCCTAGCGGGGTAACTAGCACAGATACGCAGTATTTT,CASSLGRPSGVTSTDTQYF
TRBV5-6,-,TRBJ2-5,-,TGTGTCAGCAGCTTGGCGGGCTCCAGGGCCATATCGATTCAAGAGACCCAGTACTTC,CVSSLAGSRAISIQETQYF
TRBV10-3,-,TRBJ1-1,few,TGTGCCATCAGTGCTCAGGGCTTCACTGAAGCTTTCTTT,CAISAQGFTEAFF
TRBV12-5,-,TRBJ1-2,-,TGTGCTAGTGGCCTCGGGACCGCTAACTATGGCTACACCTTC,CASGLGTANYGYTF
TRBV5-1,TRBD1,TRBJ1-4,few,TGCGCCAGCAGCGGCGGACAGGGTGGCGAAAAACTGTTTTTT,CASSGGQGGEKLFF
TRBV6-2/TRBV6-3,-,TRBJ1-5,few,TGTGCCAGCAGTTACGCCCCCTATAGCAATCAGCCCCAGCATTTT,CASSYAPYSNQPQHF
TRBV6-6,TRBD1,TRBJ1-4,-,TGTGCCAGCAGTTACTCGCAGGGGGGTGAAAAACTGTTTTTT,CASSYSQGGEKLFF
TRBV6-2/TRBV6-3,-,TRBJ2-7,few,TGTGCCAGCAGTCCCGGGGTTTCCCTGGACGAGCAGTACTTC,CASSPGVSLDEQYF
TRBV11-2,TRBD2,TRBJ2-1,-,TGTGCCAGCAGCATTAGCGGGGGCTCCAGCTCCTACAATGAGCAGTTCTTC,CASSISGGSSSYNEQFF
TRBV12-3/TRBV12-4,-,TRBJ2-4,few,TGTGCCAGGAACAAGGGTTTTCAGTACTTC,CARNKGFQYF
TRBV20-1,-,TRBJ2-1,-,TGCAGTGCTAGGAGGGCAGGGTACGTTGAGCAGTTCTTC,CSARRAGYVEQFF
TRBV7-2,-,TRBJ2-7,many,TGTGCCAGCAGCGCCGTCGGGTCGAGCTCCTACGAGCAGTACTTC,CASSAVGSSSYEQYF
TRBV12-3/TRBV12-4,TRBD2,TRBJ2-5,many,TGTGCCAGCAGTCTTGATAACTCGGGGGGGCAGGAGCAGTACTTC,CASSLDNSGGQEQYF
TRBV20-1,-,TRBJ1-2,few,TGCAGTGCCCCTCTCCGGACAGAAAATGGCTACACCTTC,CSAPLRTENGYTF
TRBV20-1,-,TRBJ2-4,-,TGCAGTGCTAGGACCCAGCTGGACATTCAGTACTTC,CSARTQLDIQYF
TRBV20-1,TRBD2,TRBJ2-5,many,TGCAGTGCTAGGGGACTAGCGGGGGGCAGAGAGACCCAGTACTTC,CSARGLAGGRETQYF
TRBV6-2/TRBV6-3,-,TRBJ2-7,few,TGTGCCAGCAGGCCCCTCGGGGCCTCCTACGAGCAGTACTTC,CASRPLGASYEQYF
TRBV2,-,TRBJ2-1,few,TGTGCCAGCAGTGAGGGCAGGGTCCCCTACAATGAGCAGTTCTTC,CASSEGRVPYNEQFF
TRBV20-1,-,TRBJ2-4,-,TGCAGTGCTAGAGTGCCCCTAGTAGTCCCAGGCCGACTAGCCAAAAACATTCAGTACTTC,CSARVPLVVPGRLAKNIQYF
TRBV7-2,TRBD1,TRBJ1-2,-,TGTGCCAGCAGCCTCCGGGACAGGGAATATGGCTACACCTTC,CASSLRDREYGYTF
TRBV5-1,-,TRBJ2-1,few,TGCGCCAGCAGCTTGGAAACTAACTACAATGAGCAGTTCTTC,CASSLETNYNEQFF
TRBV20-1,-,TRBJ2-5,few,TGCAGTGCTAATATCCGGGACAAAGAAGAGACCCAGTACTTC,CSANIRDKEETQYF
TRBV2,TRBD2,TRBJ2-3,-,TGTGCCAGCACCTCCGAGCGGGGGGTGACAGATACGCAGTATTTT,CASTSERGVTDTQYF
TRBV12-3/TRBV12-4,-,TRBJ1-6,few,TGTGCCAGCAGGGGGACGGGGAATTCACCCCTCCACTTT,CASRGTGNSPLHF
TRBV6-1,-,TRBJ2-5,-,TGTGCCAGCAGTGAAGGGGCTGGGAAAGAGACCCAGTACTTC,CASSEGAGKETQYF
TRBV4-1,TRBD1,TRBJ1-1,-,TGCGCCAGCAGCCACGGGACAGGCGGCACTGAAGCTTTCTTT,CASSHGTGGTEAFF
TRBV7-9,TRBD2,TRBJ2-1,-,TGTGCCAGCAGGACGACTAGCGGGGGTTACAATGAGCAGTTCTTC,CASRTTSGGYNEQFF
TRBV20-1,-,TRBJ2-5,many,TGCAGTGCTTCGCAACGCAGGACACAAGAGACCCAGTACTTC,CSASQRRTQETQYF
TRBV20-1,TRBD1,TRBJ1-5,-,TGCAGTGCTAGCCGGGACAGATACAATCAGCCCCAGCATTTT,CSASRDRYNQPQHF
TRBV2,TRBD1,TRBJ1-1,-,TGTGCCAGCAGGACACAGGGGGCGGGGAACACTGAAGCTTTCTTT,CASRTQGAGNTEAFF
TRBV11-2,-,TRBJ2-1,few,TGTGCCAGCAGCTTAAGGGGGGCAGGGACCTACAATGAGCAGTTCTTC,CASSLRGAGTYNEQFF